This TCR beta chain came from a study of cytomegalovirus exposure and HLA in healthy donors. The study, taken as a whole, reports: Cytomegalovirus-associated status was assigned to 164 TCR beta chains.

A word on this clone: Its antigen is not known.

There are 15 residues in the CDR3. CDR1 and CDR2 (germline): SNHLY, FYNNEI. V gave up 4 bases and J gave up 4 bases; unmatched junction bases: 5. Primers: 60 Vbeta forward and 13 Jbeta reverse. Assay: immunoSEQ multiplex PCR; the TCRdb copy retains only in-frame clones and omits some. Of 100,000 to 150,000 clones in the sample, 83% were seen once. Each donor's status was that of a healthy bone marrow donor. The receptor comes from a woman in her forties in good health and CMV-seropositive. V usage is TRBV2 and J usage is TRBJ1-5; 9 positions agree with TRBD1. The material sequenced was PBMCs. Here the CDR3 DNA reads TGTGCCAGCAGTGGGGGACAGGGAAAGAATCAGCCCCAGCATTTT. Translating gives CASSGGQGKNQPQHF. The variable domain in full, completed from reference TRBV2 and TRBJ1-5, reads EPEVTQTPSHQVTQMGQEVILRCVPISNHLYFYWYRQILGQKVEFLVSFYNNEISEKSEIFDDQFSVERPDGSNFTLKIRSTKLEDSAMYFCASSGGQGKNQPQHFGDGTRLSIL.